The clone carrying this TCR beta chain was seen more than once but under ten times. Its antigen is as yet unknown. This CDR3 is 14 amino acids long. CDR1 DFQATT and CDR2 SNEGSKA come from the germline V gene (reference sequence). V lost 3 bases to trimming and J lost 9 bases, with 20 bases between them. The sample is drawn from a study of Graves' ophthalmopathy and Graves' hyperthyroidism. Patients newly diagnosed with hyperthyroidism, under 2 months' duration, were aged 18 to 65, the study reports. RNA transcripts served as template for amplifying TCR beta CDR3 sequences. After a first-round RT-PCR with HTBI primers, a second-round multiplex PCR was run. TCRdb re-called the multiplex PCR reads with MiXCR, one entry per CDR3 protein. The sample yields hundreds of thousands of distinct CDR3 sequences, 20% to 25% seen once. General study results and limits: Most expanded thyroid clonotypes above 0.001 frequency also appeared in blood. The model predicted progression of ophthalmopathy with a sensitivity of roughly 66%, and its specificity was about 76%. Sensitivity of around 86% and specificity of about 77% were achieved when a 13-signature model separated ophthalmopathy from stable hyperthyroidism.

The clonotype was recovered from a woman aged 18-29 years with stable Graves' hyperthyroidism. Some clones in this sample may be carry-over from other donors' samples. The material sequenced was peripheral blood. This rearrangement joins TRBV20-1 to TRBJ2-5; D not resolved. The CDR3 loop is CSASSQDGQMAQYF. In DNA, the CDR3 is TGCAGTGCTAGCTCCCAGGACGGCCAAATGGCCCAGTACTTC.